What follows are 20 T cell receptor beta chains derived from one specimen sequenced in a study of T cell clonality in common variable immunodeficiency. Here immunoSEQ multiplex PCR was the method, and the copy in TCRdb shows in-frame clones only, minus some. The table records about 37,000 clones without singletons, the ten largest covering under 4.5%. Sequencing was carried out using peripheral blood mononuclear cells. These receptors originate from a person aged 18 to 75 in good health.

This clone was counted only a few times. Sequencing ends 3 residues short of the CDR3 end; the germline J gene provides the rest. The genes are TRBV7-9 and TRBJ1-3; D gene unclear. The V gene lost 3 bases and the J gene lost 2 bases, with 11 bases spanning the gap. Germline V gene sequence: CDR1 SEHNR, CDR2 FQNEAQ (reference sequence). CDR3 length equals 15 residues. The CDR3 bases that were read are TGTGCCAGCAGCTTGCGGGGTTCAACTGGAAACACC. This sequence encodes CASSLRGSTGNT. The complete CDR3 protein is CASSLRGSTGNTIYF.

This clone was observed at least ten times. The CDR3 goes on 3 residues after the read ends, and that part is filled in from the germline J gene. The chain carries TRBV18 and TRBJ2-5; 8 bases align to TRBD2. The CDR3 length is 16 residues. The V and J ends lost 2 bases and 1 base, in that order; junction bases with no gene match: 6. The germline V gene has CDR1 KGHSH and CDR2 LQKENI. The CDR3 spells CASSPVTTSGQETQYF. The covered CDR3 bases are TGTGCCAGCTCACCAGTCACCACTAGCGGCCAAGAGACC. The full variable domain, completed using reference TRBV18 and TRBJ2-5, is NAGVMQNPRHLVRRRGQEARLRCSPMKGHSHVYWYRQLPEEGLKFMVYLQKENIIDESGMPKERFSAEFPKEGPSILRIQQVVRGDSAAYFCASSPVTTSGQETQYFGPGTRLLVL.

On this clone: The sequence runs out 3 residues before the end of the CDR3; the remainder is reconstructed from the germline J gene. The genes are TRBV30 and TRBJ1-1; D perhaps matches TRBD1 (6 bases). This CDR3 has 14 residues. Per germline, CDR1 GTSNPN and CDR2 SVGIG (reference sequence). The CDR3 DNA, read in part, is TGTGCCTGGGAGAGGGGGGGTGGTGGAAACACC. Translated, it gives CAWERGGGGNT. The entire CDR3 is CAWERGGGGNTAFF.

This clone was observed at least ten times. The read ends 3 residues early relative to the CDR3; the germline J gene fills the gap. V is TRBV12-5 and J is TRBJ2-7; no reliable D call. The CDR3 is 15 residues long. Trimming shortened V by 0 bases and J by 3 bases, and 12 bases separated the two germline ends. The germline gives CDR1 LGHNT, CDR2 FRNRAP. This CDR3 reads CASGLVVSQHYEQYF. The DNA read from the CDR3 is TGTGCTAGTGGTTTGGTAGTTTCCCAACACTACGAG.

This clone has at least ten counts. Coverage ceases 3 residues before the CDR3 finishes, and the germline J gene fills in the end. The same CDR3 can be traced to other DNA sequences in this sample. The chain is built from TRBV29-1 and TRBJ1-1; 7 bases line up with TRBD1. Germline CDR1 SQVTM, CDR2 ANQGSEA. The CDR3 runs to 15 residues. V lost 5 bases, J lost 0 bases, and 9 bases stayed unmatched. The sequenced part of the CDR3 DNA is TGCAGCGTTTCAGGGGGTTGGGGCATGAACACTGAA. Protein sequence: CSVSGGWGMNTE. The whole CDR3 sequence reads CSVSGGWGMNTEAFF.

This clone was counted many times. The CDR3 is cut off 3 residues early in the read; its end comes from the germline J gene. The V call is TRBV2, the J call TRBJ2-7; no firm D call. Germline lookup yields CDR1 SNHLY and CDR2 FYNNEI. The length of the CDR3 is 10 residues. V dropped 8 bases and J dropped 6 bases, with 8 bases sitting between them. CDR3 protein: CASSYSEQYF. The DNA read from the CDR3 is TGTGCCAGCTCCTACTCCGAG.

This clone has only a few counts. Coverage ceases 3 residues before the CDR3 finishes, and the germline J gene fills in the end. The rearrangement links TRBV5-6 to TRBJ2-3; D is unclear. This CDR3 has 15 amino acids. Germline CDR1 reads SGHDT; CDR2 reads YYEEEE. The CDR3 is CASSLMQYSNQPQYF. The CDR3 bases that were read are TGTGCCAGCAGCTTGATGCAATATAGCAATCAGCCG. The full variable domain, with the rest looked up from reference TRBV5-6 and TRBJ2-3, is DAGVTQSPTHLIKTRGQQVTLRCSPKSGHDTVSWYQQALGQGPQFIFQYYEEEERQRGNFPDRFSGHQFPNYSSELNVNALLLGDSALYLCASSLMQYSNQPQYFGPGTRLTVL.

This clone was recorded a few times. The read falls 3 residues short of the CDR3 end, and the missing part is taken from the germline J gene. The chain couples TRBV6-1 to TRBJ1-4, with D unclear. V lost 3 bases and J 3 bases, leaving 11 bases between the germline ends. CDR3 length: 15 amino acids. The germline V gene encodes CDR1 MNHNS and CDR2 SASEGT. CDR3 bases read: TGTGCCAGCAGTGACAGAATGATATCTAATGAAAAA. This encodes CASSDRMISNEK. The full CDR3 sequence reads CASSDRMISNEKLFF.

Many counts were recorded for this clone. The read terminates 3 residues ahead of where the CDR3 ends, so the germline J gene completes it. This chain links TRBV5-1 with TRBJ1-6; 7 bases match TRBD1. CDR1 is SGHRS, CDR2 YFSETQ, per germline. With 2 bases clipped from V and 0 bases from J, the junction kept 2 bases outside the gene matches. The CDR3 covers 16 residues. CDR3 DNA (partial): TGCGCCAGCAGCTTTCGGGACAGCTCCTATAATTCACCC. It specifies CASSFRDSSYNSP. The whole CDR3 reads CASSFRDSSYNSPLHF.

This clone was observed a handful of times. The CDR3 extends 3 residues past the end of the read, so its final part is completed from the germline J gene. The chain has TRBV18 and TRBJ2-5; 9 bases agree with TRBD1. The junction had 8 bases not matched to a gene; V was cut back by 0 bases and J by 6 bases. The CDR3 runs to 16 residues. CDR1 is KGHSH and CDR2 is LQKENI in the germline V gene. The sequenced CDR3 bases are TGTGCCAGCTCACCACCGGGGGGACAGGGATCTCAGACC. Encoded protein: CASSPPGGQGSQT. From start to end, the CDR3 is CASSPPGGQGSQTQYF.

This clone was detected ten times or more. This CDR3 reads CSLLGLAGYNEQFF. The sequenced part of the CDR3 DNA is TGCAGTCTCTTGGGACTAGCGGGCTACAATGAG. The J gene is TRBJ2-1, the V gene TRBV20-1; 12 bases agree with TRBD2. The read ends 3 residues before the CDR3 terminus; that terminus is restored from the germline J gene. V dropped 8 bases and J dropped 3; count of bases not matched to a gene: 5. Germline CDR1 and CDR2: DFQATT and SNEGSKA (reference sequence). CDR3 length: 14 amino acids.

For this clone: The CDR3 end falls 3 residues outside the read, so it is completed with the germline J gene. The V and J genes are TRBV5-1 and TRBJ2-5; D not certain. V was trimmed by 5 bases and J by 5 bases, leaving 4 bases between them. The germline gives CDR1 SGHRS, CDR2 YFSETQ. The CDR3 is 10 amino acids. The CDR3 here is CASRGETQYF. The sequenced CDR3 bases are TGCGCCAGCAGAGGGGAGACC.

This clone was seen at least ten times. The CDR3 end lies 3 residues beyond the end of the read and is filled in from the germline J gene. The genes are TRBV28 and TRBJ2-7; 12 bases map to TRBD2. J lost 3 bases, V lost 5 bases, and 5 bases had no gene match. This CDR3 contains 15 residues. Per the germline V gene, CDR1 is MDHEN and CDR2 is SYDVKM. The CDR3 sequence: CASSPWTSGNYEQYF. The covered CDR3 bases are TGTGCCAGCAGTCCTTGGACTAGCGGGAACTACGAG. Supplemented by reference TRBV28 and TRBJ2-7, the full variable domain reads DVKVTQSSRYLVKRTGEKVFLECVQDMDHENMFWYRQDPGLGLRLIYFSYDVKMKEKGDIPEGYSVSREKKERFSLILESASTNQTSMYLCASSPWTSGNYEQYFGPGTRLTVT.

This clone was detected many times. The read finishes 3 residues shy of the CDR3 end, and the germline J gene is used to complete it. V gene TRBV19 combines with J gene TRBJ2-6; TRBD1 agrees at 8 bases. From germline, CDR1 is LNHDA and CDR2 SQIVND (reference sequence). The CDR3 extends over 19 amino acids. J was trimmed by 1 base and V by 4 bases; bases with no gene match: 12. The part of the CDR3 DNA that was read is TGTGCCAGTAGTACACGACAGGGGTCACGGCTATCTGGGGCCAACGTC. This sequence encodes CASSTRQGSRLSGANV. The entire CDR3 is CASSTRQGSRLSGANVLTF.

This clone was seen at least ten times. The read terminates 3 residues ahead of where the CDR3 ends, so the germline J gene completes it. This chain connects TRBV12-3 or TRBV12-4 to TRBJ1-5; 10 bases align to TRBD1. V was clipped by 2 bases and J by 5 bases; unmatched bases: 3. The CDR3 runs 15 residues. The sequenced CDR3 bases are TGTGCCAGCAGTTTATGGGACAGGGGAGATCAGCCC. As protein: CASSLWDRGDQP. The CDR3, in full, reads CASSLWDRGDQPQHF.

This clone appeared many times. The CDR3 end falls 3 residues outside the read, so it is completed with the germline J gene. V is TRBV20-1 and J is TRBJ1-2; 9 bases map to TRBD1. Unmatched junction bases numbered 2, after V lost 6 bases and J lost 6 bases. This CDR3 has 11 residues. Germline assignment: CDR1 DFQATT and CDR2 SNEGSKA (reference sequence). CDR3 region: CSAGTGNGYTF. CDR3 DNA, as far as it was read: TGCAGTGCCGGGACAGGGAATGGC.

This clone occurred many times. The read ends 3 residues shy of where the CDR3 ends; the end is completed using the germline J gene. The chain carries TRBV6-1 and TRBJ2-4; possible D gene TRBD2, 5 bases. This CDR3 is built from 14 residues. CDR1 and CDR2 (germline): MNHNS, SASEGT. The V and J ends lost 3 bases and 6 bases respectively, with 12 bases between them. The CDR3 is CASSDGLEVNIQYF. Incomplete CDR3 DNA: TGTGCCAGCAGTGACGGACTCGAAGTAAACATT.

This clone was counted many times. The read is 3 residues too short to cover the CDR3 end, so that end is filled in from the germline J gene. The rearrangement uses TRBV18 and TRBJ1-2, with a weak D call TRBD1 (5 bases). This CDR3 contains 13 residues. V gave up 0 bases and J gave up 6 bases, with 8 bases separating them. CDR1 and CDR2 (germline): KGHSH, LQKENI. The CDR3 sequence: CASSPPPRDGYTF. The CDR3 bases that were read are TGTGCCAGCTCACCACCGCCCAGGGATGGC. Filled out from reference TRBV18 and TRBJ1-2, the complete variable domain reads NAGVMQNPRHLVRRRGQEARLRCSPMKGHSHVYWYRQLPEEGLKFMVYLQKENIIDESGMPKERFSAEFPKEGPSILRIQQVVRGDSAAYFCASSPPPRDGYTFGSGTRLTVV.

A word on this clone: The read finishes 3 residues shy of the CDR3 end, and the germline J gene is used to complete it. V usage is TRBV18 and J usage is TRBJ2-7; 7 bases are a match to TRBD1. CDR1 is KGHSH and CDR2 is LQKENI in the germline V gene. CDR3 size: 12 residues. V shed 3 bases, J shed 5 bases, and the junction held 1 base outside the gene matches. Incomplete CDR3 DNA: TGTGCCAGCTCACCTCAGGGGGACGAG. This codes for CASSPQGDE. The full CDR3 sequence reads CASSPQGDEQYF.

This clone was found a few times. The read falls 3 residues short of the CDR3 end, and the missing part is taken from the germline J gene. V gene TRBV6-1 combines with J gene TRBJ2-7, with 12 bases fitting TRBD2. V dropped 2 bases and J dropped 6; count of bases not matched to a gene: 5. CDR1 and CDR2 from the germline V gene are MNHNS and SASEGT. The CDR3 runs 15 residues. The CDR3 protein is CASSERASGGAEQYF. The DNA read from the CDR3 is TGTGCCAGCAGTGAAAGGGCTAGCGGGGGGGCCGAG.